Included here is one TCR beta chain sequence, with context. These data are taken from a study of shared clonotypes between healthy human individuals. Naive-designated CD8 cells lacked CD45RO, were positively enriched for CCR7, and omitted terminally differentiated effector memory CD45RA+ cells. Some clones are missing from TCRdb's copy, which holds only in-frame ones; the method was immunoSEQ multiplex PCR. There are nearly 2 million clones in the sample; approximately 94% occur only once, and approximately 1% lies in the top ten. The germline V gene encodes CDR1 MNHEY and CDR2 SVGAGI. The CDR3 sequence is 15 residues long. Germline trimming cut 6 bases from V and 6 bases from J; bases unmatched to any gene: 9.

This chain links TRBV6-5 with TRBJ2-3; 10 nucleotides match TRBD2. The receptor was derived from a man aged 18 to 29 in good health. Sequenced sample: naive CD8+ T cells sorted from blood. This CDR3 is CASSKLAGRLDTQYF. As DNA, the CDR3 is TGTGCCAGCAGCAAACTAGCGGGAAGGCTTGATACGCAGTATTTT.